This TCR beta chain was recovered during a study of PD-1 blockade in classical Hodgkin lymphoma. Study-level information: The nivolumab dose that patients received was 3 mg/kg, given intravenously every 2 weeks. Study-wide results and caveats: Baseline TCR diversity was reportedly lower in newly diagnosed patients than healthy donors. Newly diagnosed and completely responding patients shared comparable baseline diversity. Differences between repertoires have undefined causes, possibly disease activity or prior therapy.

As to time point: cycle 4 day 1 (C4D1), after five to seven weeks of nivolumab. There was relapse after autologous stem cell transplantation in every patient, and there was variation in brentuximab vedotin exposure. The assay was immunoSEQ multiplex PCR, and TCRdb's table has in-frame clones only and misses some. Seen here are over 85,000 clones, 90% observed once, and the top ten hold approximately 3%. The table lists this clone with a count of one. The target antigen is unknown. The CDR3 has 15 residues. The germline gives CDR1 LNHDA, CDR2 SQIVND (reference sequence). V was clipped by 9 bases and J by 5 bases; unmatched bases: 12.

This TCR came from a human donor with classical Hodgkin lymphoma. The material was peripheral blood mononuclear cells (PBMCs), obtained before the fourth cycle of nivolumab. The gene calls are TRBV19 and TRBJ2-1; TRBD1 agrees at 8 bases. CDR3 residues: CASIPRQGTDNEQFF. The CDR3 region has the DNA TGTGCCAGCATCCCCCGACAGGGGACGGACAATGAGCAGTTCTTC.